This TCR beta chain was obtained from a study of blood T cell repertoires in COVID-19. In the study overall: The origin of the acute and convalescent COVID-19 samples was the United States, Italy and Spain.

This clone was seen just once. Profiling relied on immunoSEQ multiplex PCR, and the TCRdb table lists in-frame clones only, not all of them. The sample contains about 260,000 clones, about 87% of which appear only once. V dropped 4 bases and J dropped 7 bases, with 19 bases sitting between them. The CDR3 has 15 amino acids. The germline V gene encodes CDR1 MNHEY and CDR2 SMNVEV (reference sequence). The TCR was taken from a man aged 60 to 69 who had recovered from COVID-19. The V and J genes are TRBV27 and TRBJ1-1; perhaps TRBD1 as D (6 bases). Sequencing was performed on peripheral blood. The CDR3 DNA reads TGTGCCAGCAGTTATGATATAGGGGGTGAGGGTGAAGCTTTCTTT. This gives the protein CASSYDIGGEGEAFF.